The 18 T cell receptor beta chains below come from one sample, sequenced in a study of blood T cell repertoires in COVID-19. Profiled with immunoSEQ multiplex PCR; TCRdb holds only in-frame clones, not every one. The data hold 95,000 to 150,000 clones, with about 93% observed a single time. The sequenced sample was peripheral blood. The receptor set was obtained from a man in his forties or fifties with COVID-19, enrolled during active disease.

The rearrangement joins TRBV7-3 to TRBJ2-2; tentatively, D is TRBD2 (5 bases). Germline V gives CDR1 SGHTA, CDR2 FQGTGA. This CDR3 is built from 14 residues. Trimming removed 1 base from V and 4 bases from J, with 7 bases in between. CDR3 coding DNA: TGTGCCAGCAGCTTAAGTGAGGGCACCGGGGAGCTGTTTTTT. Amino acids: CASSLSEGTGELFF.

The J gene is TRBJ2-1, the V gene TRBV7-9, with 8 bases aligning to TRBD2. The germline V gene has CDR1 SEHNR and CDR2 FQNEAQ (reference sequence). V lost 1 base, J lost 5 bases, and 7 bases stayed unmatched. CDR3 length: 16 residues. The CDR3 coding sequence is TGTGCCAGCAGCTTAGTTAGGGGGACTAGACACAATGAGCAGTTCTTC. This codes for CASSLVRGTRHNEQFF.

The rearrangement uses TRBV3-1 (or the pseudogene TRBV3-2) and TRBJ2-1, with 8 bases identical to TRBD2. The ends lost 4 bases at V and 4 bases at J; junction bases unmatched: 3. Germline V gene lookup returns CDR1 LGHDT and CDR2 YNNKEL (reference sequence). The CDR3 totals 14 residues. CDR3 residues: CASSPSGHYNEQFF. In DNA, the CDR3 is TGTGCCAGCAGCCCTAGCGGGCATTACAATGAGCAGTTCTTC.

The chain links TRBV20-1 to TRBJ1-2, with a tentative D call TRBD1 (5 bases). In germline, CDR1 is DFQATT, CDR2 SNEGSKA (reference sequence). Between the trimmed V and J ends, which lost 8 bases and 4 bases, there was a span of 11 bases. The CDR3 runs to 11 residues. The CDR3 region is CSRGDGYGYTF. Here the CDR3 DNA reads TGCAGTAGGGGCGACGGCTATGGCTACACCTTC.

The V gene is TRBV10-1, the J gene TRBJ2-4; D unresolved. The CDR3 has 15 amino acids. Looked up from germline, CDR1 is WNHNN and CDR2 is SYGVQD (reference sequence). Trimming took off 6 bases at V and 5 bases at J, with 17 bases between the two ends. The CDR3 coding sequence is TGCGCCAGCAGGACTTTATCGGCTAGTGAAAACATTCAGTACTTC. Translation: CASRTLSASENIQYF.

The chain combines TRBV4-1 with TRBJ1-2; possibly TRBD1 for D (6 bases). CDR3 length: 16 residues. The V end was cut by 1 base, the J end by 4 bases, with 16 bases between. Germline V lookup: CDR1 MGHRA, CDR2 YSYEKL. The CDR3, as DNA: TGCGCCAGCAGCCAAGCAACGGGGGGCCCTGCCTATGGCTACACCTTC. Its translation is CASSQATGGPAYGYTF.

This chain connects TRBV2 to TRBJ2-7, with a possible D match to TRBD1 (5 bases). Germline V lookup: CDR1 SNHLY, CDR2 FYNNEI. The CDR3 is 14 amino acids. The ends were cut back, 7 bases at V and 4 bases at J, with 17 bases in the middle. In DNA form, the CDR3 reads TGTGCCAGCAAGTCCACCCAGGGCGATTACGAGCAGTACTTC. Protein product: CASKSTQGDYEQYF.

The chain carries TRBV10-2 and TRBJ1-3; TRBD1 might be the D (6 bases). Germline-derived CDR1 and CDR2 are WSHSY and SAAADI. V was shortened by 6 bases and J by 0 bases, with 9 bases between the two germline ends. CDR3 length: 14 residues. The CDR3 spells CASRNRASGNTIYF. Written as DNA, the CDR3 is TGCGCCAGCAGAAACAGGGCCTCTGGAAACACCATATATTTT.

This clone was counted once. This chain uses TRBV13 with TRBJ2-7, with 10 bases identical to TRBD1. V was clipped by 4 bases and J by 3 bases; unmatched bases: 6. This CDR3 is built from 15 residues. Germline CDR1 reads PRHDT; CDR2 reads FYEKMQ (reference sequence). The CDR3 here is CASSSRTGGSYEQYV. Here the CDR3 DNA reads TGTGCCAGCAGCTCCAGGACAGGGGGGAGCTACGAGCAGTACGTC.

The chain joins TRBV7-9 to TRBJ2-3; tentatively, D is TRBD2 (5 bases). This CDR3 has 14 residues. The V and J ends lost 3 bases and 7 bases respectively, with 14 bases between them. CDR1 is SEHNR, CDR2 FQNEAQ, per germline (reference sequence). CDR3 loop: CASSFEGVLNTQYF. The CDR3 DNA follows: TGTGCCAGCAGCTTCGAGGGCGTATTAAATACGCAGTATTTT.

CDR3 nucleotides: TGTGCCAGCAGCGACAGGGGGTCGGACACAGATACGCAGTATTTT. Protein product: CASSDRGSDTDTQYF. This chain connects TRBV27 to TRBJ2-3; TRBD1 aligns across 9 bases. Trimming removed 6 bases from V and 2 bases from J; junction bases left unmatched: 6. This CDR3 spans 15 amino acids. Germline CDR1 and CDR2: MNHEY and SMNVEV (reference sequence).

As to this clone: Additional DNA sequences in this sample encode the identical CDR3. For the CDR3, the DNA is TGTGCCAGCAGCGTAAGACAGGACACCGGGGAGCTGTTTTTT. Its protein is CASSVRQDTGELFF. The V gene is TRBV9, the J gene TRBJ2-2, with a possible D match to TRBD1 (6 bases). The germline V gene has CDR1 SGDLS and CDR2 YYNGEE. V was cut by 1 base and J by 3 bases, with 7 bases left in between. The CDR3 has 14 residues.

The chain links TRBV7-9 to TRBJ2-7, with TRBD2 matching over 7 bases. V dropped 1 base and J dropped 4; count of bases not matched to a gene: 7. The CDR3 loop spans 15 amino acids. Per germline, CDR1 SEHNR and CDR2 FQNEAQ (reference sequence). The CDR3 DNA reads TGTGCCAGCAGCTTAGTGCGGGAGTCGGGTTACGAGCAGTACGTC. Translating it yields CASSLVRESGYEQYV.

This sequence joins TRBV7-8 and TRBJ2-7; 9 nucleotides line up with TRBD2. Germline V gene sequence: CDR1 SGHVS, CDR2 FQNEAQ. With 1 base clipped from V and 4 bases from J, the junction kept 8 bases outside the gene matches. There are 16 residues in the CDR3. Here the CDR3 DNA reads TGTGCCAGCAGCTTAGATGGCGGGAGGGCCTCGTACGAGCAGTACTTC. As protein: CASSLDGGRASYEQYF.

The chain carries TRBV5-6 and TRBJ2-7, with 10 bases matching TRBD2. Germline CDR1 is SGHDT and CDR2 is YYEEEE. V shed 3 bases and J 3 bases; nucleotides not matched to a gene: 3. The CDR3 has 14 residues. In nucleotides, the CDR3 is TGTGCCAGCAGCTCGGGACTAGCGAACTACGAGCAGTACTTC. Protein sequence: CASSSGLANYEQYF.

The CDR3 spells CASSGTSGRASEQFF. CDR3 nucleotides: TGCGCCAGCAGTGGGACTAGCGGGAGGGCCAGTGAGCAGTTCTTC. The chain recombines TRBV10-1 with TRBJ2-1, with TRBD2 identical over 15 bases. The CDR3 is made up of 15 amino acids. Per germline, CDR1 WNHNN and CDR2 SYGVQD (reference sequence). J gave up 9 bases and V 4 bases, and 4 bases lay outside the gene matches.

The gene calls are TRBV6-5 and TRBJ1-5, with D uncertain. Germline assignment: CDR1 MNHEY and CDR2 SVGAGI. V lost 6 bases to trimming and J lost 0 bases, with 12 bases between them. This CDR3 is 15 amino acids long. The CDR3 is CASRRTENSNQPQHF. As DNA, the CDR3 is TGTGCCAGCAGGCGGACTGAGAATAGCAATCAGCCCCAGCATTTT.

The gene calls are TRBV11-1 and TRBJ2-5; D not certain. This CDR3 region has 13 residues. The V gene lost 1 base and the J gene lost 6 bases, with 9 bases spanning the gap. In germline, CDR1 is SGHAT, CDR2 FQDESV (reference sequence). CDR3 region: CASSLGHGKTQYF. The CDR3 nucleotides read TGTGCCAGCAGCTTAGGACACGGAAAGACCCAGTACTTC. The full variable domain, completed using reference TRBV11-1 and TRBJ2-5, is EAEVAQSPRYKITEKSQAVAFWCDPISGHATLYWYRQILGQGPELLVQFQDESVVDDSQLPKDRFSAERLKGVDSTLKIQPAELGDSAMYLCASSLGHGKTQYFGPGTRLLVL.